A single sample gave rise to the 15 T cell receptor beta chains below, sequenced in a study of blood T cell repertoires in COVID-19 (dated by TCRdb to 2020 to 2022). Libraries were built with the immunoSEQ multiplex PCR assay. The table comes from immuneACCESS by way of TCRdb, which keeps in-frame sequences with V and J called. Part of the clones is missing from these tables; in studies checked, under half for an unresolved V gene and the rest for unknown reasons. The sample profile shows about 210,000 clones; 92% of them were found once. The top ten clonotypes cover more than 0.95% of the sample. The sequencing sample was made of peripheral blood. These TCRs come from a man under 40 with acute or convalescent COVID-19.

This chain connects TRBV5-1 to TRBJ1-3, with 8 nucleotides matching TRBD1. With 4 bases clipped from V and 4 bases from J, the junction kept 7 bases outside the gene matches. The CDR3 contains 15 residues. CDR1 and CDR2 (germline): SGHRS, YFSETQ. DNA for the CDR3: TGCGCCAGCAGCGAAGGACAGGGTTTCGGAAACACCATATATTTT. It yields the protein CASSEGQGFGNTIYF.

CDR3 residues: CASSPQGKNGYTF. Written as DNA, the CDR3 is TGTGCCAGCAGCCCACAGGGGAAGAATGGCTACACCTTC. The J gene is TRBJ1-2, the V gene TRBV3-1 (or the pseudogene TRBV3-2), with 7 nucleotides matching TRBD1. The CDR3 is 13 amino acids. The germline V gene encodes CDR1 LGHDT and CDR2 YNNKEL (reference sequence). V lost 4 bases to trimming and J lost 6 bases; unmatched junction nucleotides: 5.

J is TRBJ1-6 and V is TRBV5-4, with D tentatively TRBD1 (6 bases). The CDR3 loop spans 13 amino acids. V was shortened by 4 bases and J by 10 bases, with 12 bases between the two germline ends. Germline V lookup: CDR1 SGHNT, CDR2 YYREEE (reference sequence). The chain's CDR3 is CASSKDSLSPLHF. Here the CDR3 DNA reads TGTGCCAGCAGCAAGGACAGTCTGTCACCCCTCCACTTT.

This clone was recorded only once. This chain connects TRBV3-1 (or the pseudogene TRBV3-2) to TRBJ2-2; 8 nucleotides line up with TRBD2. The germline V gene encodes CDR1 LGHDT and CDR2 YNNKEL (reference sequence). The V and J ends lost 5 bases and 4 bases, in that order; junction bases with no gene match: 3. The CDR3 is 14 residues long. CDR3 sequence (DNA): TGTGCCAGCAGCTACGGGGGGGTCACCGGGGAGCTGTTTTTT. This encodes CASSYGGVTGELFF.

The rearrangement uses TRBV2 and TRBJ2-1; a possible D gene is TRBD2 (7 bases). This CDR3 contains 13 residues. Trimming took 8 bases from V and 8 from J, leaving 16 bases between them. The germline gives CDR1 SNHLY, CDR2 FYNNEI. CDR3 DNA: TGTGCCAGCCTAGGGGGGGATCGGGATGAGCAGTTCTTC. Protein: CASLGGDRDEQFF.

This sequence joins TRBV28 and TRBJ2-5, with 7 bases identical to TRBD1. This CDR3 region has 15 residues. The V segment lost 6 bases and the J segment 4 bases; nucleotides outside the gene matches: 11. Germline assignment: CDR1 MDHEN and CDR2 SYDVKM. In DNA form, the CDR3 reads TGTGCCAGCAGAGAAAACAGGGGCGGTATAGAGACCCAGTACTTC. Protein product: CASRENRGGIETQYF.

The chain joins TRBV18 to TRBJ2-5; D is undetermined. The V gene lost 3 bases and the J gene lost 0 bases, with 2 bases spanning the gap. The CDR3 consists of 12 residues. Germline CDR1 KGHSH, CDR2 LQKENI. The CDR3 DNA follows: TGTGCCAGCTCACCTAACCAAGAGACCCAGTACTTC. It is translated as CASSPNQETQYF. The variable domain in full, with the rest retrieved from reference TRBV18 and TRBJ2-5, is NAGVMQNPRHLVRRRGQEARLRCSPMKGHSHVYWYRQLPEEGLKFMVYLQKENIIDESGMPKERFSAEFPKEGPSILRIQQVVRGDSAAYFCASSPNQETQYFGPGTRLLVL.

The chain joins TRBV5-1 to TRBJ2-7, with D possibly matching TRBD2 (6 bases). Germline V gene data show CDR1 as SGHRS and CDR2 as YFSETQ. CDR3 size: 16 residues. The ends were cut back, 5 bases at V and 0 bases at J, with 18 bases in the middle. The CDR3 DNA reads as TGCGCCAGCAGGCCTTGGAGGGATCGGAGCTCCTACGAGCAGTACTTC. This encodes CASRPWRDRSSYEQYF.

The chain combines TRBV7-6 with TRBJ1-1; 8 bases match TRBD1. In germline, CDR1 is SGHVS, CDR2 FNYEAQ. This CDR3 spans 17 amino acids. With V trimmed by 5 bases and J by 4 bases, 15 bases remained unmatched. The CDR3 sequence is CASSRFGTGLLGTEAFF. CDR3 in DNA: TGTGCCAGCAGCCGTTTTGGGACAGGACTATTAGGCACTGAAGCTTTCTTT.

This sequence joins TRBV12-3 or TRBV12-4 and TRBJ2-1; D ambiguous. The germline V and J ends were trimmed by 4 bases and 16 bases, with 17 bases remaining between them. This CDR3 region has 12 residues. CDR3 sequence reads: CASSYKILSIFF. Here the CDR3 DNA reads TGTGCCAGCAGTTATAAGATATTGAGCATTTTCTTC.

The V and J genes are TRBV7-3 and TRBJ2-3; 9 bases are a match to TRBD1. CDR1 and CDR2 from the germline V gene are SGHTA and FQGTGA. The ends lost 6 bases at V and 4 bases at J; junction bases unmatched: 11. CDR3 length: 16 amino acids. CDR3 in amino acids: CASSPKTGGFPDTQYF. The CDR3 DNA follows: TGTGCCAGCAGTCCCAAAACAGGGGGCTTTCCAGATACGCAGTATTTT.

The V and J genes are TRBV7-2 and TRBJ2-4; no clear D gene. CDR1 is SGHTA, CDR2 FQGNSA, per germline. CDR3 length: 15 amino acids. V gave up 3 bases and J gave up 0 bases, with 9 bases separating them. This CDR3 reads CASSFSYVAKNIQYF. The CDR3 region has the DNA TGTGCCAGCAGCTTTTCGTATGTAGCCAAAAACATTCAGTACTTC.

The rearrangement joins TRBV2 to TRBJ1-1; 9 bases agree with TRBD1. This CDR3 is built from 17 residues. The V and J ends lost 6 bases and 6 bases, in that order; junction bases with no gene match: 17. Germline V lookup: CDR1 SNHLY, CDR2 FYNNEI. CDR3 residues: CASSDTKLKQGAAEAFF. CDR3 DNA: TGTGCCAGCAGCGACACTAAACTTAAACAGGGGGCGGCTGAAGCTTTCTTT.

This clone appeared once. The V call is TRBV27, the J call TRBJ2-7; 7 bases agree with TRBD2. This CDR3 has 14 residues. V was pared by 3 bases and J by 3 bases, with 5 bases of the junction left unmatched. The germline CDR1 and CDR2 sequences are MNHEY and SMNVEV (reference sequence). The CDR3 spells CASSFSGDYYEQYF. Here the CDR3 DNA reads TGTGCCAGCAGTTTCAGCGGGGATTACTACGAGCAGTACTTC.

The chain combines TRBV4-1 with TRBJ1-1, with 9 positions matching TRBD1. The CDR3 is 12 amino acids. The trim removed 8 bases at V and 3 bases at J, leaving 1 base unmatched. Germline CDR1 MGHRA, CDR2 YSYEKL. The CDR3 coding sequence is TGCGCCAGCCGGACAGGGGACACTGAAGCTTTCTTT. As protein: CASRTGDTEAFF.